The clone carrying this T cell receptor beta chain has a single count. Germline V gene data show CDR1 as SEHNR and CDR2 as FQNEAQ (reference sequence). The V gene lost 5 bases and the J gene lost 1 base, with 14 bases spanning the gap. The CDR3 runs to 15 residues. The entry originates in a study of blood T cell repertoires in COVID-19. Overall study: Both acute and convalescent COVID-19 samples were obtained from the United States, Italy and Spain. T cells, B-cell-depleted T cells, or PBMCs provided the cDNA or gDNA that served as material.

Per the original data handling: Amplifying reference gene primers gave estimates of nucleated cell counts. Clones were read by immunoSEQ multiplex PCR, and TCRdb kept only the in-frame ones, dropping some. V and J calls and clone size come straight from that table; D and trimming were deduced from the DNA. The sample holds 200,000 to 250,000 clones, 84% seen once. Sequences were obtained from peripheral blood. This sequence was found in a man aged 25 to 40 with active or convalescent COVID-19. The V gene is TRBV7-9, the J gene TRBJ1-1; no definite D call. The CDR3 DNA reads as TGTGCCAGCAGCGCGTTCGATGTCGAGAACACTGAAGCTTTCTTT. It yields the protein CASSAFDVENTEAFF.